The 8 T cell receptor beta chains below come from one sample, sequenced in a study of T cell responses to AZD1222 COVID-19 vaccine. The assay was immunoSEQ multiplex PCR, and TCRdb's table has in-frame clones only and misses some. The sample consists of tens of thousands of clones, less than 90% of them appearing once. This specimen consisted of peripheral blood, obtained on day 0 of AZD1222 vaccination. These receptors came from an adult in good health.

This clone was observed once. V and J are TRBV28 and TRBJ1-5, with D possibly TRBD1 on 6 matching bases. The CDR3 has 15 amino acids. Trimming left V 2 bases short and J 5 bases short, with 13 bases between. The germline V gene has CDR1 MDHEN and CDR2 SYDVKM. This CDR3 reads CASSLPLTGDQPQHF. The CDR3 DNA reads as TGTGCCAGCAGTTTACCCCTGACAGGAGATCAGCCCCAGCATTTT.

The chain is built from TRBV24-1 and TRBJ1-4; TRBD1 is a possible D gene (6 bases). CDR1 and CDR2 (germline): KGHDR, SFDVKD. The V end lost 4 bases, the J end lost 8 bases, and 16 bases lay between the germline ends. This CDR3 contains 15 residues. CDR3 amino acids: CATSDSTGSGEKLFF. The CDR3 DNA reads TGTGCCACCAGTGACAGCACAGGGAGTGGCGAAAAACTGTTTTTT.

For the CDR3, the DNA is TGTGCCAGCAGTGCCTCTAGGACCCAAGAGACCCAGTACTTC. Translating gives CASSASRTQETQYF. This chain links TRBV27 with TRBJ2-5, with D uncertain. The CDR3 covers 14 residues. The V and J ends lost 5 bases and 1 base respectively, with 11 bases between them. Per the germline V gene, CDR1 is MNHEY and CDR2 is SMNVEV (reference sequence).

The genes are TRBV7-2 and TRBJ2-1, with TRBD2 identical over 9 bases. The V segment lost 0 bases and the J segment 9 bases; nucleotides outside the gene matches: 6. The V gene's germline CDR1 is SGHTA and CDR2 FQGNSA. The CDR3 consists of 15 residues. The CDR3 loop reads CASSLAISGGREQFF. DNA for the CDR3: TGTGCCAGCAGCTTAGCGATAAGCGGGGGGCGTGAGCAGTTCTTC.

The DNA of the CDR3 is TGTGCCAGTAGTTTACAGGGGAATCAGCCCCAGCATTTT. Translation gives CASSLQGNQPQHF. The chain recombines TRBV19 with TRBJ1-5; TRBD1 matches at 7 bases. The CDR3 runs 13 residues. J lost 4 bases, V lost 5 bases, and 2 bases had no gene match. Germline CDR1 reads LNHDA; CDR2 reads SQIVND (reference sequence).

This CDR3 is CASSSGTSGHKETQYF. The CDR3 nucleotides read TGTGCCAGCAGCTCCGGGACTAGCGGGCATAAAGAGACCCAGTACTTC. The chain uses TRBV5-8 and TRBJ2-5, with 12 bases aligning to TRBD2. The CDR3 is 16 residues long. V trimming: 3 bases; J trimming: 3 bases; junction bases outside the gene matches: 6. In germline, CDR1 is SGHTS, CDR2 YDEGEE.

The gene calls are TRBV11-2 and TRBJ2-6; perhaps D is TRBD1 or TRBD2 (5 bases each). The V gene lost 7 bases and the J gene lost 0 bases, with 10 bases spanning the gap. CDR3 length: 15 residues. Germline CDR1 SGHAT, CDR2 FQNNGV. The CDR3, as DNA: TGTGCCAGCATGGGACGGTCCTCTGGGGCCAACGTCCTGACTTTC. Its translation is CASMGRSSGANVLTF.

The table lists this clone with a few counts. Other nucleotide sequences from this sample produce the same CDR3. The genes are TRBV18 and TRBJ1-2, with unresolved D. The CDR3 is 15 residues long. Germline CDR1 is KGHSH and CDR2 is LQKENI. Trimming removed 0 bases at V and 5 bases at J, with 13 bases between. The CDR3 protein is CASSPPSGLGYGYTF. Written as DNA, the CDR3 is TGTGCCAGCTCACCACCCAGCGGGCTGGGGTATGGCTACACCTTC.